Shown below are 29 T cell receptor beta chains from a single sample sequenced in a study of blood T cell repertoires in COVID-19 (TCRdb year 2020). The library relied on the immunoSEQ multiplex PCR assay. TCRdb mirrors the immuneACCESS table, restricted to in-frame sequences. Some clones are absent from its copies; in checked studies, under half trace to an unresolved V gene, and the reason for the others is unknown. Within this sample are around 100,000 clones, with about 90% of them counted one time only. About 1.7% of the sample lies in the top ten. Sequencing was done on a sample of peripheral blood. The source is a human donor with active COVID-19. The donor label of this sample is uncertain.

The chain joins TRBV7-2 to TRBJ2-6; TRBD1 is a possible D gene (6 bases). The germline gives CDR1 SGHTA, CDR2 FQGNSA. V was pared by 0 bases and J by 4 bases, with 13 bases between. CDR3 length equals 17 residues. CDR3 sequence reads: CASSLANRASGANVLTF. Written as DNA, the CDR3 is TGTGCCAGCAGCTTAGCTAACAGGGCTTCCGGGGCCAACGTCCTGACTTTC.

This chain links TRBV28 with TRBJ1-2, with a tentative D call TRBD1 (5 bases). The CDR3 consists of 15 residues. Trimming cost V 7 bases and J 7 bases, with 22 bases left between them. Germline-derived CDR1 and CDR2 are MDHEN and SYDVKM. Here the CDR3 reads CASTQPGRIPGGYTF. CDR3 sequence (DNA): TGTGCCAGCACCCAACCAGGGCGGATCCCTGGTGGCTACACCTTC.

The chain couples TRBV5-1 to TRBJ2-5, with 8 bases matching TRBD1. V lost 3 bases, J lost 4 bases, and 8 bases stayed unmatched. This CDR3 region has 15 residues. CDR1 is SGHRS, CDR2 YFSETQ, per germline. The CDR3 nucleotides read TGCGCCAGCAGCTCTACGACAGGGGTGGGAGAGACCCAGTACTTC. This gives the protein CASSSTTGVGETQYF.

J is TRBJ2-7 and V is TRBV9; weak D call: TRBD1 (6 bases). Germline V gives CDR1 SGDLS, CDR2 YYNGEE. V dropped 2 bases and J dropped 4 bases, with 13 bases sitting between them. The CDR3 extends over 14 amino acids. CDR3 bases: TGTGCCAGCAGCGTCGGCAGGGGTTTGTACGAGCAGTACTTC. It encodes CASSVGRGLYEQYF.

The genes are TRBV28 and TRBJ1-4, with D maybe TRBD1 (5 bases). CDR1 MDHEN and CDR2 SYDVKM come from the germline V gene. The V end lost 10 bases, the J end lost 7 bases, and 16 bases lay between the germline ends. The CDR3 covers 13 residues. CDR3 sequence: CATKGQGFEKLFF. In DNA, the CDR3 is TGTGCCACCAAGGGGCAGGGATTTGAAAAACTGTTTTTT. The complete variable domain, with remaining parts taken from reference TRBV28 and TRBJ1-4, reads DVKVTQSSRYLVKRTGEKVFLECVQDMDHENMFWYRQDPGLGLRLIYFSYDVKMKEKGDIPEGYSVSREKKERFSLILESASTNQTSMYLCATKGQGFEKLFFGSGTQLSVL.

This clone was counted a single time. The CDR3 DNA follows: TGTGCCAGCAGCAGTCGGGGAGGATCCATGAACACTGAAGCTTTCTTT. Amino acid sequence: CASSSRGGSMNTEAFF. V gene TRBV5-4 combines with J gene TRBJ1-1, with D unclear. Trimming removed 4 bases at V and 0 bases at J, with 16 bases between. Looked up from germline, CDR1 is SGHNT and CDR2 is YYREEE (reference sequence). This CDR3 is built from 16 residues.

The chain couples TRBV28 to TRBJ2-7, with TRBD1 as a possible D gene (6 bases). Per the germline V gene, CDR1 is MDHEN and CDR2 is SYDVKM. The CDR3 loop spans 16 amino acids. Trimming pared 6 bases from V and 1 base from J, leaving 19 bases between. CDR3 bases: TGTGCCAGCAGCTCCCCGGGACAAGAACTTTCCTACGAGCAGTACTTC. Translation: CASSSPGQELSYEQYF.

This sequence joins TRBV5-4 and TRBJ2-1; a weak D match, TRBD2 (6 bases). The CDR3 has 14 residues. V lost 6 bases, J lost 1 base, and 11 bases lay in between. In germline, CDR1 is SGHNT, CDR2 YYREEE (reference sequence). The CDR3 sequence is CASTWDFSYNEQFF. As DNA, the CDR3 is TGTGCCAGCACCTGGGACTTTTCCTACAATGAGCAGTTCTTC.

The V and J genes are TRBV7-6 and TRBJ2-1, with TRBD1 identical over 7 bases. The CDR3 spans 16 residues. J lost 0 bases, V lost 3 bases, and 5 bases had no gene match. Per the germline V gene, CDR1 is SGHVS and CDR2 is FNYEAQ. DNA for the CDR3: TGTGCCAGCAGCTTTAGACAGGGCAGCTCCTACAATGAGCAGTTCTTC. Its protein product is CASSFRQGSSYNEQFF.

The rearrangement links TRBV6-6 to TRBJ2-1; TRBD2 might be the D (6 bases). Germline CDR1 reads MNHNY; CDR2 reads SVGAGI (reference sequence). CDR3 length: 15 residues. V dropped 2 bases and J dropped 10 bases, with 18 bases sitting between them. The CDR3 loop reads CASSYPGLRIEEQFF. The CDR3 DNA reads TGTGCCAGCAGTTACCCGGGACTGAGAATTGAGGAGCAGTTCTTC.

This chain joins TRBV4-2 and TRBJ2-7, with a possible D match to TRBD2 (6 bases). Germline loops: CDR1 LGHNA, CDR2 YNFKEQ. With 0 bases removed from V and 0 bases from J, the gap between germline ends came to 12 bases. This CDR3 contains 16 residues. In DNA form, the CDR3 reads TGTGCCAGCAGCCAAGAAGGGAATAGCGGCTCCTACGAGCAGTACTTC. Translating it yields CASSQEGNSGSYEQYF.

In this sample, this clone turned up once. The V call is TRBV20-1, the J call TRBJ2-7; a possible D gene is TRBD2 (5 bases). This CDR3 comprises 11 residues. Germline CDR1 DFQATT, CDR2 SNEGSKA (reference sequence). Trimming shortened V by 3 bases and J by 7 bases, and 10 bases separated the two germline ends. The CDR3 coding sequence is TGCAGTGCTAGTGAGAGAGGGGAGCAGTACTTC. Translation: CSASERGEQYF.

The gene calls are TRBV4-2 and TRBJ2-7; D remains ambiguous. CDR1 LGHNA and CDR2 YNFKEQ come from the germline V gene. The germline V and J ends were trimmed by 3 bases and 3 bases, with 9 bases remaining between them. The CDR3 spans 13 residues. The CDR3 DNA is TGTGCCAGCAGCCAGAGACACCGCTACGAGCAGTACTTC. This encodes CASSQRHRYEQYF.

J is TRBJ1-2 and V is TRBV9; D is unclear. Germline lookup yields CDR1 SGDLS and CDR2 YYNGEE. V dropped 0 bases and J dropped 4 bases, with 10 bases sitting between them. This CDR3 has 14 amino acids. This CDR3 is CASSVDVEAYGYTF. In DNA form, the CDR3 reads TGTGCCAGCAGCGTAGATGTGGAGGCCTATGGCTACACCTTC.

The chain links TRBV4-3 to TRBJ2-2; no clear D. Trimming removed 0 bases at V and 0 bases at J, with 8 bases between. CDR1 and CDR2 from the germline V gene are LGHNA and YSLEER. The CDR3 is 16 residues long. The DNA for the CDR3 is TGCGCCAGCAGCCAAGATGTGTCCTCGAACACCGGGGAGCTGTTTTTT. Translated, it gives CASSQDVSSNTGELFF.

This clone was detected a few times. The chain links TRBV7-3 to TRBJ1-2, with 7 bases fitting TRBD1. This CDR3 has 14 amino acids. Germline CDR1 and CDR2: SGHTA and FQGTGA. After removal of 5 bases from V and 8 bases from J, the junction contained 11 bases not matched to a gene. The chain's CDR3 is CASSPGQVARGYTF. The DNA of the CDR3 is TGTGCCAGCAGCCCCGGACAGGTAGCGCGCGGCTACACCTTC.

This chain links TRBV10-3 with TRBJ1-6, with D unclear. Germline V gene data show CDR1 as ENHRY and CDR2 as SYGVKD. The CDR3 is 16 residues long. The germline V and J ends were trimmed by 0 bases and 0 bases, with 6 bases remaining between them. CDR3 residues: CAISESPSSYNSPLHF. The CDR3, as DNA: TGTGCCATCAGTGAGTCCCCGAGCTCCTATAATTCACCCCTCCACTTT.

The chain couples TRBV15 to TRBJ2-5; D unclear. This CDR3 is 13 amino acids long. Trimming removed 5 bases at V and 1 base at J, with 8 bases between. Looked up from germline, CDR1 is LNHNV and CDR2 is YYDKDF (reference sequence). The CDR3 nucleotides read TGTGCCACCAGCTACCAGGCCCAAGAGACCCAGTACTTC. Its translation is CATSYQAQETQYF.

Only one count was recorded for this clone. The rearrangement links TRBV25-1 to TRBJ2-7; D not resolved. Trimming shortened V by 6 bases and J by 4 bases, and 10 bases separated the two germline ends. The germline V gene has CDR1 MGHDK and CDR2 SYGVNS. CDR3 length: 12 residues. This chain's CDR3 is CASSRDFYEQYF. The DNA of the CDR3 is TGTGCCAGCAGCCGAGATTTTTACGAGCAGTACTTC.

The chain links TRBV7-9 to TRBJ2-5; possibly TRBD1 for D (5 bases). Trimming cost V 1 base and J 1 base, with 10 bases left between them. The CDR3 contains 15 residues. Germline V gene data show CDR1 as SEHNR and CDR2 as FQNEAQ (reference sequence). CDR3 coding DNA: TGTGCCAGCAGCTTAGATGTGCAGGGCCAAGAGACCCAGTACTTC. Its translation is CASSLDVQGQETQYF.

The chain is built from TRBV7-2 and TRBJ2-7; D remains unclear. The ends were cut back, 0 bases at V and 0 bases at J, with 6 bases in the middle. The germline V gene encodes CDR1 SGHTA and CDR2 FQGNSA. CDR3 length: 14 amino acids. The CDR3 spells CASSLAGLSYEQYF. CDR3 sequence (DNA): TGTGCCAGCAGCTTAGCTGGGCTCTCCTACGAGCAGTACTTC.

The CDR3 is CASSFPPISNIQYF. The CDR3 region has the DNA TGTGCCAGCAGCTTCCCGCCAATTAGTAACATTCAGTACTTC. The chain recombines TRBV21-1 with TRBJ2-4; the tabulated D call, TRBD2, remains unverified against the DNA. TRBV21-1 counts as a pseudogene. The CDR3 is 14 amino acids.

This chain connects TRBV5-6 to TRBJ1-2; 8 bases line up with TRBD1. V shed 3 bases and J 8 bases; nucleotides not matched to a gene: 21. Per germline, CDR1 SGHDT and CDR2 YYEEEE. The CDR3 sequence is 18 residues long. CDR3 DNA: TGTGCCAGCAGCTCACCTGGTAGGCAGGGGGCCTCTTCTGGAGGCTACACCTTC. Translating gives CASSSPGRQGASSGGYTF.

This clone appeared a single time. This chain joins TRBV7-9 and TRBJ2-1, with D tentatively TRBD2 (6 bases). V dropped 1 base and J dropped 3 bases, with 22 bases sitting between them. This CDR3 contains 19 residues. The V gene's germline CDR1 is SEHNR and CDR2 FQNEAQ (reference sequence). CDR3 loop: CASSLGDPLTRLDYNEQFF. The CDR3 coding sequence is TGTGCCAGCAGCTTAGGTGACCCTCTCACCCGACTAGACTACAATGAGCAGTTCTTC.

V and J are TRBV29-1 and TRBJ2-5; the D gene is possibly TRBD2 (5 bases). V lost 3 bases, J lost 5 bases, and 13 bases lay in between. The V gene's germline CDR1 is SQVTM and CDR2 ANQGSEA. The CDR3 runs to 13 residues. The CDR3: CSVEIITGETQYF. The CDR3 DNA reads TGCAGCGTTGAGATTATCACGGGGGAGACCCAGTACTTC.

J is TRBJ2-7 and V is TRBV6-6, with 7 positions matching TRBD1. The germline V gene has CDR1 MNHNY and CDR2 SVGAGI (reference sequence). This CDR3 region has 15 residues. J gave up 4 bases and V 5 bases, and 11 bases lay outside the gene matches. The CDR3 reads CASSTRQGVGYEQYF. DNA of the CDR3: TGTGCCAGCAGTACCAGACAGGGTGTAGGTTACGAGCAGTACTTC.

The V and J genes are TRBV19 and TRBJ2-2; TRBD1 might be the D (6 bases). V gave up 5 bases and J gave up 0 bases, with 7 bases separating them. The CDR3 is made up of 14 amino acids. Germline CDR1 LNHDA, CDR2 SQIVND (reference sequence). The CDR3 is CASSWGPNTGELFF. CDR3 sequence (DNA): TGTGCCAGTAGTTGGGGGCCGAACACCGGGGAGCTGTTTTTT.

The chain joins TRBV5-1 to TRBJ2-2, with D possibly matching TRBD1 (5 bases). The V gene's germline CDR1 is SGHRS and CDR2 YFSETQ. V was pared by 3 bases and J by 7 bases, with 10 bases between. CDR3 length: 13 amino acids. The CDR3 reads CASSSRTLGELFF. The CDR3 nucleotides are TGCGCCAGCAGCTCCAGGACACTCGGGGAGCTGTTTTTT.

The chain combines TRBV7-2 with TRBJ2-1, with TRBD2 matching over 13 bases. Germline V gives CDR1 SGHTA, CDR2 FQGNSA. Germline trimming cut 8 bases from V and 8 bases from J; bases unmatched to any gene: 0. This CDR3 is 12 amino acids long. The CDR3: CASGLAGDEQFF. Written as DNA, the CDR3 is TGTGCCAGCGGACTAGCGGGGGATGAGCAGTTCTTC.